A selection of T cell receptor beta chains follows, all from one sample in a study of regulatory T cells in long-lasting Graves disease. MiXCR was run by TCRdb on the multiplex PCR reads, yielding one entry per CDR3 protein. This table holds about 530,000 distinct CDR3 sequences, about 15% found once. These same records also appear under a second study, on T cells in Graves' hyperthyroidism and ophthalmopathy.

This material consisted of peripheral blood mononuclear cells (PBMCs), taken at new diagnosis, from a patient treated with antithyroid drugs. Every receptor here comes from a woman between 40 and 65 years old with Graves disease. CDR3s include the opening cysteine and the closing phenylalanine or tryptophan. The order of the fields is J gene, clone size, D gene, V gene, CDR3 protein, CDR3 DNA. D genes are given only for firm matches. Some rows have no size entry. The others give once, few or many, or a class for an expanded clone.

j_call: TRBJ1-1; clone_size: few; d_call: -; v_call: TRBV19; cdr3_aa: CASLPGLERRGAEAFF; cdr3_nt: TGTGCCAGTCTCCCAGGATTAGAGAGGAGAGGGGCTGAAGCTTTCTTT
j_call: TRBJ2-1; clone_size: -; d_call: -; v_call: TRBV12-3/TRBV12-4; cdr3_aa: CASSLLLRALGNEQFF; cdr3_nt: TGTGCCAGCAGTTTACTTCTCAGGGCATTGGGGAATGAGCAGTTCTTC
j_call: TRBJ1-2; clone_size: many; d_call: TRBD1; v_call: TRBV6-5; cdr3_aa: CASSYVSGDRATSGYTF; cdr3_nt: TGTGCCAGCAGTTATGTCAGTGGGGACAGGGCCACTAGCGGCTACACCTTC
j_call: TRBJ1-5; clone_size: -; d_call: -; v_call: TRBV2; cdr3_aa: CASSEDGGNQPQHF; cdr3_nt: TGTGCCAGCAGTGAAGATGGGGGCAATCAGCCCCAGCATTTT
j_call: TRBJ2-1; clone_size: few; d_call: -; v_call: TRBV7-9; cdr3_aa: CASSFTLANNEQFF; cdr3_nt: TGTGCCAGCAGCTTTACTCTAGCAAACAATGAGCAGTTCTTC
j_call: TRBJ1-1; clone_size: many; d_call: -; v_call: TRBV28; cdr3_aa: CASSLDGGVNTEAFF; cdr3_nt: TGTGCCAGCAGTTTGGACGGCGGGGTGAACACTGAAGCTTTCTTT
j_call: TRBJ2-5; clone_size: -; d_call: -; v_call: TRBV19; cdr3_aa: CASSISSTGRETQYF; cdr3_nt: TGTGCCAGTAGTATTTCGTCGACAGGAAGGGAGACCCAGTACTTC
j_call: TRBJ1-2; clone_size: few; d_call: -; v_call: TRBV19; cdr3_aa: CASSIASSSNYGYTF; cdr3_nt: TGTGCCAGTAGTATAGCCAGCAGCTCCAACTATGGCTACACCTTC
j_call: TRBJ2-3; clone_size: many; d_call: -; v_call: TRBV29-1; cdr3_aa: CSVPTDTQYF; cdr3_nt: TGCAGCGTCCCCACAGATACGCAGTATTTT
j_call: TRBJ1-2; clone_size: -; d_call: TRBD1; v_call: TRBV7-2; cdr3_aa: CVSSLSGGNYGYTF; cdr3_nt: TGTGTCAGCAGCTTATCAGGGGGGAACTATGGCTACACCTTC
j_call: TRBJ2-3; clone_size: few; d_call: TRBD1; v_call: TRBV12-3/TRBV12-4; cdr3_aa: CASSSRTGGADTQYF; cdr3_nt: TGTGCCAGCAGTTCCCGGACAGGGGGGGCGGATACGCAGTATTTT
j_call: TRBJ2-5; clone_size: -; d_call: -; v_call: TRBV7-2; cdr3_aa: CASSLAWLETQYF; cdr3_nt: TGTGCCAGCAGCTTAGCGTGGTTAGAGACCCAGTACTTC
j_call: TRBJ1-6; clone_size: -; d_call: -; v_call: TRBV13; cdr3_aa: CASSAENSPLHF; cdr3_nt: TGTGCCAGCAGCGCAGAGAATTCACCCCTCCACTTT
j_call: TRBJ1-6; clone_size: -; d_call: TRBD1; v_call: TRBV19; cdr3_aa: CASHRDRDPRLHF; cdr3_nt: TGTGCCAGTCACCGGGACAGGGACCCTAGGCTCCACTTT
j_call: TRBJ1-5; clone_size: few; d_call: -; v_call: TRBV3-1; cdr3_aa: CASSQDRTVNQPQHF; cdr3_nt: TGTGCCAGCAGCCAAGATCGGACGGTTAATCAGCCCCAGCATTTT
j_call: TRBJ1-1; clone_size: -; d_call: -; v_call: TRBV30; cdr3_aa: CAWSARPPEAFF; cdr3_nt: TGTGCCTGGAGTGCCCGTCCCCCTGAAGCTTTCTTT
j_call: TRBJ2-2; clone_size: few; d_call: TRBD2; v_call: TRBV3-1; cdr3_aa: CASSQNGGTGELFF; cdr3_nt: TGTGCCAGCAGCCAAAACGGGGGGACCGGGGAGCTGTTTTTT
j_call: TRBJ1-5; clone_size: many; d_call: -; v_call: TRBV27; cdr3_aa: CASRRTGRDQPQHF; cdr3_nt: TGTGCCAGCCGCCGAACAGGGAGGGATCAGCCCCAGCATTTT
j_call: TRBJ1-1; clone_size: many; d_call: -; v_call: TRBV12-3/TRBV12-4; cdr3_aa: CASSLREMVSWQSEAFF; cdr3_nt: TGTGCCAGCAGTTTGAGAGAAATGGTCTCCTGGCAGTCTGAAGCTTTCTTT
j_call: TRBJ2-1; clone_size: many; d_call: TRBD2; v_call: TRBV20-1; cdr3_aa: CSARRTSGGSNEQFF; cdr3_nt: TGCAGTGCGCGGAGGACTAGCGGGGGTTCCAATGAGCAGTTCTTC
j_call: TRBJ1-5; clone_size: few; d_call: -; v_call: TRBV7-9; cdr3_aa: CASSFDTLHQPQHF; cdr3_nt: TGTGCCAGCAGCTTTGACACCCTTCATCAGCCCCAGCATTTT
j_call: TRBJ1-2; clone_size: -; d_call: TRBD1; v_call: TRBV12-3/TRBV12-4; cdr3_aa: CASRGTGGDGYTF; cdr3_nt: TGTGCCAGTCGCGGGACAGGGGGCGATGGCTACACCTTC
j_call: TRBJ2-2; clone_size: few; d_call: TRBD1; v_call: TRBV7-9; cdr3_aa: CASSLRDSRNTGELFF; cdr3_nt: TGTGCCAGCAGCTTACGGGACAGCAGGAACACCGGGGAGCTGTTTTTT
j_call: TRBJ1-1; clone_size: -; d_call: -; v_call: TRBV28; cdr3_aa: CASNNQGRTVTEAFF; cdr3_nt: TGTGCCAGCAATAACCAGGGGCGTACGGTCACTGAAGCTTTCTTT
j_call: TRBJ1-3; clone_size: -; d_call: -; v_call: TRBV19; cdr3_aa: CASSIWSGATSSSGNTIYF; cdr3_nt: TGTGCCAGTAGTATTTGGTCAGGGGCCACCTCTAGCTCTGGAAACACCATATATTTT
j_call: TRBJ1-1; clone_size: once; d_call: -; v_call: TRBV9; cdr3_aa: CASTQASGNTEAFF; cdr3_nt: TGTGCCAGCACCCAGGCAAGTGGGAACACTGAAGCTTTCTTT
j_call: TRBJ2-6; clone_size: few; d_call: -; v_call: TRBV5-1; cdr3_aa: CASSLVAGVGANVLTF; cdr3_nt: TGCGCCAGCAGCTTGGTGGCAGGGGTCGGGGCCAACGTCCTGACTTTC
j_call: TRBJ2-1; clone_size: few; d_call: -; v_call: TRBV15; cdr3_aa: CATSRDLSVNEQFF; cdr3_nt: TGTGCCACCAGCAGAGATCTCTCGGTCAATGAGCAGTTCTTC
j_call: TRBJ2-3; clone_size: -; d_call: TRBD2; v_call: TRBV7-2; cdr3_aa: CASSVSGLSTDTQYF; cdr3_nt: TGTGCCAGCAGCGTTAGCGGGCTCAGCACAGATACGCAGTATTTT
j_call: TRBJ1-5; clone_size: many; d_call: -; v_call: TRBV18; cdr3_aa: CASSPGARGSNQPQHF; cdr3_nt: TGTGCCAGCTCACCGGGGGCGAGGGGTTCCAATCAGCCCCAGCATTTT
j_call: TRBJ2-7; clone_size: few; d_call: TRBD1; v_call: TRBV5-1; cdr3_aa: CASSLQTGSGREQYF; cdr3_nt: TGCGCCAGCAGCTTGCAGACAGGGTCTGGACGCGAGCAGTACTTC
j_call: TRBJ2-1; clone_size: few; d_call: -; v_call: TRBV4-1; cdr3_aa: CASSQVVGRGRGGNEQFF; cdr3_nt: TGTGCCAGCAGCCAAGTAGTTGGCAGGGGACGAGGTGGCAATGAGCAGTTCTTC
j_call: TRBJ1-6; clone_size: few; d_call: -; v_call: TRBV11-2; cdr3_aa: CASSLVLLRGSYNSPLHF; cdr3_nt: TGTGCCAGCAGCTTAGTTCTCCTCCGAGGCTCCTATAATTCACCCCTCCACTTT
j_call: TRBJ1-2; clone_size: -; d_call: -; v_call: TRBV4-1; cdr3_aa: CASSQDLGENYGYTF; cdr3_nt: TGCGCCAGCAGCCAAGATCTGGGGGAGAACTATGGCTACACCTTC
j_call: TRBJ2-3; clone_size: -; d_call: -; v_call: TRBV24-1; cdr3_aa: CATSVDGGTDTQYF; cdr3_nt: TGTGCCACCAGTGTTGACGGGGGCACAGATACGCAGTATTTT
j_call: TRBJ2-1; clone_size: few; d_call: TRBD1; v_call: TRBV12-3/TRBV12-4; cdr3_aa: CASSQGQGAINEQFF; cdr3_nt: TGTGCCAGCAGCCAGGGACAGGGGGCAATCAATGAGCAGTTCTTC
j_call: TRBJ2-7; clone_size: many; d_call: -; v_call: TRBV28; cdr3_aa: CASSLSTGSYEQYF; cdr3_nt: TGTGCCAGCAGTTTATCGACAGGCTCCTACGAGCAGTACTTC
j_call: TRBJ1-1; clone_size: -; d_call: TRBD1; v_call: TRBV6-1; cdr3_aa: CASNTGGSTEAFF; cdr3_nt: TGTGCCAGCAATACAGGGGGGAGCACTGAAGCTTTCTTT
j_call: TRBJ2-3; clone_size: many; d_call: -; v_call: TRBV11-2; cdr3_aa: CASSQTTDTQYF; cdr3_nt: TGTGCCAGCAGCCAGACTACAGATACGCAGTATTTT
j_call: TRBJ1-5; clone_size: -; d_call: -; v_call: TRBV6-5; cdr3_aa: CASSWTPYQPQHF; cdr3_nt: TGTGCCAGCAGTTGGACCCCCTATCAGCCCCAGCATTTT
j_call: TRBJ2-5; clone_size: many; d_call: -; v_call: TRBV10-3; cdr3_aa: CAISEGGSETQYF; cdr3_nt: TGTGCCATCAGTGAAGGGGGTTCAGAGACCCAGTACTTC
j_call: TRBJ2-4; clone_size: -; d_call: TRBD1; v_call: TRBV27; cdr3_aa: CASSSTGPGGAKNIQYF; cdr3_nt: TGTGCCAGCAGTTCGACAGGGCCAGGTGGGGCCAAAAACATTCAGTACTTC